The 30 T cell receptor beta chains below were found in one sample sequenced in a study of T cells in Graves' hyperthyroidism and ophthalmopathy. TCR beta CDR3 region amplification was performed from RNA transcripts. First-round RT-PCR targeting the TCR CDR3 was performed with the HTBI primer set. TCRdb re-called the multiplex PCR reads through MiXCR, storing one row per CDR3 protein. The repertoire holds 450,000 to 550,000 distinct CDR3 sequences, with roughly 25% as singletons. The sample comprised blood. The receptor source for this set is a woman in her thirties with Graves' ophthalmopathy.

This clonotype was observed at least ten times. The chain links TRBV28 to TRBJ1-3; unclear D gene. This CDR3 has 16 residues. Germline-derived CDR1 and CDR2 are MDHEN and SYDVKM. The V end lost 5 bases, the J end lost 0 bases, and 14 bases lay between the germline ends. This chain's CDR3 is CASSLPSSYSGNTIYF. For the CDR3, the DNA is TGTGCCAGCAGTCTACCGAGCTCTTACTCTGGAAACACCATATATTTT.

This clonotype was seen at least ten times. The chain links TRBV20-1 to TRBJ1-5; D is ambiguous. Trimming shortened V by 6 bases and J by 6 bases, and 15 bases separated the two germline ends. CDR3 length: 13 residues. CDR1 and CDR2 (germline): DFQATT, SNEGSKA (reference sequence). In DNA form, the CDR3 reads TGCAGTGCCCTACTCCCATATTCTCAGCCCCAGCATTTT. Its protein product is CSALLPYSQPQHF.

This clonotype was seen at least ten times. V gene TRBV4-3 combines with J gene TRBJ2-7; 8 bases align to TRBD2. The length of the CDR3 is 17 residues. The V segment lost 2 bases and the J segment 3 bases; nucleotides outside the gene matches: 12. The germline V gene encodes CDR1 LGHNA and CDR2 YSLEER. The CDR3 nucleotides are TGCGCCAGCAGCCAATCCACACCGGGACTAGTGGTCTACGAGCAGTACTTC. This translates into CASSQSTPGLVVYEQYF.

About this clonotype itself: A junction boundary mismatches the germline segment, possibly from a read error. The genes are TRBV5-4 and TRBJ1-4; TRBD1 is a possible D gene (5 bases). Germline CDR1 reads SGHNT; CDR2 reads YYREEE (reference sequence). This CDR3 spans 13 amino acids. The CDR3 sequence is CVSSWRGNEKLFF. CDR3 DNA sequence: TGTGTCAGCAGCTGGAGGGGTAATGAAAAACTGTTTTTT.

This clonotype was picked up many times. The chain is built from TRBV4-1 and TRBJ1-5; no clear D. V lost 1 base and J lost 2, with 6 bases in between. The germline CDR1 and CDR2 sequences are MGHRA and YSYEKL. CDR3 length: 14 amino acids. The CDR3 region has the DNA TGCGCCAGCAGCCAAGCGAGGGGCAATCAGCCCCAGCATTTT. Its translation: CASSQARGNQPQHF.

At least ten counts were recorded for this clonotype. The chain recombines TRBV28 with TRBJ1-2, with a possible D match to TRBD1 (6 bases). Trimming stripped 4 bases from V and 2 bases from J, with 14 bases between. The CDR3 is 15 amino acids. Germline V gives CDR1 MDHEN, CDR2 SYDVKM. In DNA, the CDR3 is TGTGCCAGCAGTTCTCATGGACAGCTAAACTATGGCTACACCTTC. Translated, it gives CASSSHGQLNYGYTF.

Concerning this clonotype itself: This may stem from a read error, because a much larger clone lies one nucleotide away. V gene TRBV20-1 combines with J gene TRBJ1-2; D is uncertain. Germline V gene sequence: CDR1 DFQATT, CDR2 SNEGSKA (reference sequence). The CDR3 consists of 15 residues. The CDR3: CSARVWQFGNYGYSF. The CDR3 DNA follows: TGCAGTGCTAGAGTCTGGCAGTTTGGGAACTATGGCTACTCCTTC.

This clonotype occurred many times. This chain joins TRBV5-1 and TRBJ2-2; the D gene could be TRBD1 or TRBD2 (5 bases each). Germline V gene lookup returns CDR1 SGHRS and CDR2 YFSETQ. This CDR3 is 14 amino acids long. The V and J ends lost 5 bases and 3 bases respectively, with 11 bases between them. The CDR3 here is CASRLGHDTGELFF. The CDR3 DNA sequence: TGCGCCAGCAGACTAGGACACGACACCGGGGAGCTGTTTTTT.

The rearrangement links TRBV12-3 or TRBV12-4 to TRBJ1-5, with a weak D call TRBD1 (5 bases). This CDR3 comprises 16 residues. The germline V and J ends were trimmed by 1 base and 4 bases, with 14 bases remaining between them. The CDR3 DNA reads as TGTGCCAGCAGTTTAGACGGCAGGGCGTTAAATCAGCCCCAGCATTTT. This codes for CASSLDGRALNQPQHF.

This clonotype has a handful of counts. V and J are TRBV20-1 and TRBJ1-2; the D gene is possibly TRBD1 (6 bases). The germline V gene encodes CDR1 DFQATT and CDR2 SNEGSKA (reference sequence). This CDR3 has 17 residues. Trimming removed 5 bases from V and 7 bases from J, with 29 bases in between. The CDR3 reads CSAQGQTGAGALGGYTF. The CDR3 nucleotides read TGCAGTGCTCAAGGGCAGACGGGGGCAGGCGCCTTGGGTGGCTACACCTTC.

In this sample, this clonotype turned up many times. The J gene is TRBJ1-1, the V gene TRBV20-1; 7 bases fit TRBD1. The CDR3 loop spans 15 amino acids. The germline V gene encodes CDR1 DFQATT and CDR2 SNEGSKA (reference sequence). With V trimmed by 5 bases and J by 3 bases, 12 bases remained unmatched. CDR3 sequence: CSAEGQAGGDTEAFF. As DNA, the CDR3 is TGCAGTGCTGAAGGACAGGCCGGGGGGGACACTGAAGCTTTCTTT.

The chain's CDR3 is CASQKGGSNQPQHF. For the CDR3, the DNA is TGTGCCAGCCAGAAGGGAGGCAGCAATCAGCCCCAGCATTTT. The V call is TRBV12-3 or TRBV12-4, the J call TRBJ1-5; D unresolved. Trimming pared 8 bases from V and 1 base from J, leaving 12 bases between. The CDR3 spans 14 residues.

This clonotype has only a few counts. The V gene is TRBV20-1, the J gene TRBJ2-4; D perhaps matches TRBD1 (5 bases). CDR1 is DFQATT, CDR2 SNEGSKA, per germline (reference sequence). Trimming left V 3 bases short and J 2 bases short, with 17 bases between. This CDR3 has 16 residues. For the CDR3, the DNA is TGCAGTGCTAGCGACCCGAACAAGGGGACCAAAAACATTCAGTACTTC. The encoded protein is CSASDPNKGTKNIQYF.

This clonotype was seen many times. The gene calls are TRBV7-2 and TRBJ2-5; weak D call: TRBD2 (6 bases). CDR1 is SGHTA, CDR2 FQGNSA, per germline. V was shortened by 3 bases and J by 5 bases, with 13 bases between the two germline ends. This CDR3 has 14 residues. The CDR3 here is CASSFLLALETQYF. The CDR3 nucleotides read TGTGCCAGCAGCTTCCTGCTAGCGCTGGAGACCCAGTACTTC.

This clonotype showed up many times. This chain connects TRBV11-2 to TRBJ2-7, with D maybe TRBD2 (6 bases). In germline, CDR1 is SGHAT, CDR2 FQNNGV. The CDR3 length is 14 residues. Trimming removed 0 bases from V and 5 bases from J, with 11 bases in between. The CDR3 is CASSLEAGTHEQYF. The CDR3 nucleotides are TGTGCCAGCAGCTTAGAAGCGGGTACGCACGAGCAGTACTTC.

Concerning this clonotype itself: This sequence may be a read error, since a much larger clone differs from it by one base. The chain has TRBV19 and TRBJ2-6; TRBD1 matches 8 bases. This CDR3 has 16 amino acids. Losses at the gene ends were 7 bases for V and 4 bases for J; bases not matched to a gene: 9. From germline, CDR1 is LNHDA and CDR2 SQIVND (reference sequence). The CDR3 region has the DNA TGTGCCAGTACGGGGTCAGGGGGCCGGGGGGCCAACGTCCTGACTTTC. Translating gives CASTGSGGRGANVLTF.

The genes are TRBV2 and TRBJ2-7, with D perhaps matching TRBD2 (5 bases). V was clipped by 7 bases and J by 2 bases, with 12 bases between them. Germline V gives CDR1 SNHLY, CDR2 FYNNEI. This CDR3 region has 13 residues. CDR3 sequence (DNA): TGTGCCAGCAAGTTGGAGGCGCCCTACGAGCAGTACTTC. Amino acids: CASKLEAPYEQYF.

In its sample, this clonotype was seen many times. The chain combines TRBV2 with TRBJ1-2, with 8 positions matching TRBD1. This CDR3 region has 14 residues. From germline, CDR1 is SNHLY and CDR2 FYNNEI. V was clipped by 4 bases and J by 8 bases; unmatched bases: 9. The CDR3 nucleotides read TGTGCCAGCAGTGGAGTCCAGGGGGCGGGAGGCTACACCTTC. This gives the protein CASSGVQGAGGYTF. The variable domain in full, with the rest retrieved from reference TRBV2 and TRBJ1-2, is EPEVTQTPSHQVTQMGQEVILRCVPISNHLYFYWYRQILGQKVEFLVSFYNNEISEKSEIFDDQFSVERPDGSNFTLKIRSTKLEDSAMYFCASSGVQGAGGYTFGSGTRLTVV.

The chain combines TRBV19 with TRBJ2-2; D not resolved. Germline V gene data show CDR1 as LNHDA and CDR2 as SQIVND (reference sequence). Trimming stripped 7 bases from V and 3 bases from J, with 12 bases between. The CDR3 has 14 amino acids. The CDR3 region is CASIDLRYTGELFF. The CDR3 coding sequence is TGTGCCAGTATCGATTTGAGATACACCGGGGAGCTGTTTTTT.

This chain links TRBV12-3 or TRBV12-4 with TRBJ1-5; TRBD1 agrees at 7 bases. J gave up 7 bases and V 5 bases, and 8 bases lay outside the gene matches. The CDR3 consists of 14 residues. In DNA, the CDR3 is TGTGCCAGCAGTACGAACAGGGGCGTCCAGCCCCAGCATTTT. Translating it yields CASSTNRGVQPQHF.

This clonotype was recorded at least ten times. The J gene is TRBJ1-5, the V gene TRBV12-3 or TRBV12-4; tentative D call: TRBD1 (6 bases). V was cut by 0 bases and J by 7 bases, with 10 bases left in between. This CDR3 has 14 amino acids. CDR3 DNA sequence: TGTGCCAGCAGTTTAGCCGGGGGCGTACAGCCCCAGCATTTT. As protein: CASSLAGGVQPQHF.

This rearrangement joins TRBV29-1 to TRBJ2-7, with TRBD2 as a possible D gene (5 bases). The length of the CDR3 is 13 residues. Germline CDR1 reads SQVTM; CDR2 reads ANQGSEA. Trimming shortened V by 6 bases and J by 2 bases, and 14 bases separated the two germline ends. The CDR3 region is CSVAAGSPYEQYF. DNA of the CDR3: TGCAGCGTAGCGGCAGGAAGCCCCTACGAGCAGTACTTC.

The CDR3 reads CASSLGGVQGAYEQYF. The CDR3 bases are TGCGCCAGCAGCCTGGGTGGGGTCCAGGGGGCTTACGAGCAGTACTTC. The chain uses TRBV5-1 and TRBJ2-7; 8 bases line up with TRBD1. This CDR3 has 16 amino acids. Germline lookup yields CDR1 SGHRS and CDR2 YFSETQ. The J segment lost 4 bases and the V segment lost 4 bases, leaving 13 bases of the junction unmatched.

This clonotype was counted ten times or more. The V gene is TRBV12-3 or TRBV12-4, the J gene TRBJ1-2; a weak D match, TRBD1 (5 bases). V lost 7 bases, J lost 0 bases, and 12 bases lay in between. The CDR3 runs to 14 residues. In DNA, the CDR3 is TGTGCCAGCACTGGCGTAGGGGCTAACTATGGCTACACCTTC. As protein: CASTGVGANYGYTF.

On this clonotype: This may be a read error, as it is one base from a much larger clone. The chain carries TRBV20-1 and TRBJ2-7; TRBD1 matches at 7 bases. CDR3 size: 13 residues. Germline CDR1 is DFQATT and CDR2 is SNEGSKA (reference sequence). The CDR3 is CSADGQAYYEKYF. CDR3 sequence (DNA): TGCAGTGCTGATGGACAGGCTTACTACGAGAAGTACTTC.

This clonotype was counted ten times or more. CDR3 region: CASSLSRLTEAFF. CDR3 nucleotides: TGTGCCAGCAGTTTATCCCGTCTAACTGAAGCTTTCTTT. The gene calls are TRBV27 and TRBJ1-1; D is ambiguous. The CDR3 covers 13 residues. The germline V gene has CDR1 MNHEY and CDR2 SMNVEV (reference sequence). Trimming stripped 0 bases from V and 5 bases from J, with 7 bases between.

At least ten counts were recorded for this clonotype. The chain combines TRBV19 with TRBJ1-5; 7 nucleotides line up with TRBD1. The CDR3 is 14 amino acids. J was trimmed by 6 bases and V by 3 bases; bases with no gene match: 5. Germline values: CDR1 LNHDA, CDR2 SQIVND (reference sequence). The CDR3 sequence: CASSISTGVQPQHF. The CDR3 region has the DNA TGTGCCAGTAGTATTTCCACAGGGGTTCAGCCCCAGCATTTT. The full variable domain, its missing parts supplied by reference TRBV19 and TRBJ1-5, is DGGITQSPKYLFRKEGQNVTLSCEQNLNHDAMYWYRQDPGQGLRLIYYSQIVNDFQKGDIAEGYSVSREKKESFPLTVTSAQKNPTAFYLCASSISTGVQPQHFGDGTRLSIL.

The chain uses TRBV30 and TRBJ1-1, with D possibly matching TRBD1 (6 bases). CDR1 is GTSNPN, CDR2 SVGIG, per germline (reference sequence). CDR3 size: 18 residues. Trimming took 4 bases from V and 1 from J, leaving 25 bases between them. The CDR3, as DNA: TGTGCCTGGACACGGGAGGGGGGCTCTTTTTTTCGGAACACTGAAGCTTTCTTT. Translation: CAWTREGGSFFRNTEAFF.

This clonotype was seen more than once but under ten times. The CDR3 nucleotides read TGTGCCAGCACCATTACGGGGTCAGCCGGAAACACCATATATTTT. This codes for CASTITGSAGNTIYF. The chain has TRBV6-1 and TRBJ1-3, with D unclear. The CDR3 sequence is 15 residues long. The V gene lost 7 bases and the J gene lost 4 bases, with 17 bases spanning the gap. Germline CDR1 and CDR2: MNHNS and SASEGT.

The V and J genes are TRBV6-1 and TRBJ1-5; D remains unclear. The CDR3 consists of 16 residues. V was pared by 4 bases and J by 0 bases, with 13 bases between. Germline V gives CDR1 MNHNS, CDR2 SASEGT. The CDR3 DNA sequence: TGTGCCAGCAGTGCATGGCTTACAGATAGCAATCAGCCCCAGCATTTT. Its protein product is CASSAWLTDSNQPQHF.